Following are 32 T cell receptor beta chains from one sample sequenced in a study of T cells in Graves' hyperthyroidism and ophthalmopathy. Regions amplified from RNA transcripts were the TCR beta CDR3 regions. The TCR CDR3 first-round RT-PCR relied on the HTBI primer set. TCRdb reprocessed the multiplex PCR reads with MiXCR, giving one entry per CDR3 protein. This table has more than 300,000 distinct CDR3 sequences, approximately 15% appearing once. Input material: blood. The receptors originated from a woman aged 25 to 39 with Graves' hyperthyroidism.

This clonotype was picked up a small number of times. V usage is TRBV11-2 and J usage is TRBJ2-1, with TRBD2 matching over 9 bases. This CDR3 is built from 14 residues. Per germline, CDR1 SGHAT and CDR2 FQNNGV. Trimming at V came to 3 bases and at J to 9 bases, leaving 6 bases not matched to a gene. The CDR3 is CASSFGQAGGEQFF. DNA for the CDR3: TGTGCCAGCAGCTTTGGACAAGCGGGAGGTGAGCAGTTCTTC.

This clonotype came up many times. This chain uses TRBV2 with TRBJ2-7; 8 nucleotides match TRBD2. The CDR3 length is 15 residues. Germline CDR1 is SNHLY and CDR2 is FYNNEI. V shed 3 bases, J shed 4 bases, and the junction held 8 bases outside the gene matches. The CDR3 loop reads CASSEGTSSLYEQYF. The DNA of the CDR3 is TGTGCCAGCAGTGAGGGGACTAGTAGTCTGTACGAGCAGTACTTC. Complete variable domain (other parts from reference TRBV2 and TRBJ2-7): EPEVTQTPSHQVTQMGQEVILRCVPISNHLYFYWYRQILGQKVEFLVSFYNNEISEKSEIFDDQFSVERPDGSNFTLKIRSTKLEDSAMYFCASSEGTSSLYEQYFGPGTRLTVT.

This clonotype was seen a few times. The V call is TRBV20-1, the J call TRBJ2-5; D not resolved. CDR1 DFQATT and CDR2 SNEGSKA come from the germline V gene (reference sequence). The germline V and J ends were trimmed by 4 bases and 0 bases, with 21 bases remaining between them. The CDR3 loop spans 17 amino acids. CDR3 amino acids: CSAIEYWNDPHQETQYF. CDR3 in DNA: TGCAGTGCTATAGAGTATTGGAATGATCCCCACCAAGAGACCCAGTACTTC.

With respect to this clonotype: With a much larger clone just one base away, this may be a read error. Since the CDR3 does not end with the conserved phenylalanine or tryptophan, this likely comes from a read error. The chain joins TRBV7-2 to TRBJ2-1, with D tentatively TRBD1 or TRBD2 (5 bases each). There are 15 residues in the CDR3. V gave up 2 bases and J gave up 3 bases, with 11 bases separating them. Germline CDR1 SGHTA, CDR2 FQGNSA. Here the CDR3 reads CASSLYRDVYNEQFS. As DNA, the CDR3 is TGTGCCAGCAGCTTATACCGGGACGTCTACAATGAGCAGTTCTCC.

This clonotype was seen many times. This chain uses TRBV28 with TRBJ2-1; D is possibly TRBD1 (5 bases). The germline V gene encodes CDR1 MDHEN and CDR2 SYDVKM. The CDR3 has 14 amino acids. V was pared by 8 bases and J by 6 bases, with 17 bases between. The CDR3 DNA reads as TGTGCCAGCCTCACCCCAGGGAAGGTCAATGAGCAGTTCTTC. Protein product: CASLTPGKVNEQFF.

This clonotype appeared many times. The rearrangement links TRBV12-3 or TRBV12-4 to TRBJ2-1; D not resolved. V lost 4 bases, J lost 8 bases, and 9 bases lay in between. The CDR3 spans 12 residues. CDR3 region: CASSSWSYEQFF. The CDR3 DNA reads as TGTGCCAGCAGTTCGTGGTCTTATGAGCAGTTCTTC.

This clonotype occurred many times. The J gene is TRBJ2-7, the V gene TRBV15; no clear D. Per germline, CDR1 LNHNV and CDR2 YYDKDF (reference sequence). Trimming removed 2 bases at V and 7 bases at J, with 12 bases between. The CDR3 length is 13 residues. The CDR3 reads CATSRPGAREQYF. The CDR3 DNA reads TGTGCCACCAGCAGACCCGGAGCCCGTGAGCAGTACTTC.

This clonotype occurred many times. This rearrangement joins TRBV30 to TRBJ1-1; D not certain. Per germline, CDR1 GTSNPN and CDR2 SVGIG (reference sequence). The CDR3 consists of 16 residues. The ends were cut back, 2 bases at V and 1 base at J, with 17 bases in the middle. The CDR3 bases are TGTGCCTGGAGTTTCCTCTACGGACGTTCGAACACTGAAGCTTTCTTT. Residues: CAWSFLYGRSNTEAFF. The full variable domain, with the rest looked up from reference TRBV30 and TRBJ1-1, is SQTIHQWPATLVQPVGSPLSLECTVEGTSNPNLYWYRQAAGRGLQLLFYSVGIGQISSEVPQNLSASRPQDRQFILSSKKLLLSDSGFYLCAWSFLYGRSNTEAFFGQGTRLTVV.

This clonotype was found a few times. The chain couples TRBV28 to TRBJ1-2; unclear D gene. Germline V lookup: CDR1 MDHEN, CDR2 SYDVKM. CDR3 length: 13 residues. V gave up 1 base and J gave up 5 bases, with 8 bases separating them. The CDR3 nucleotides read TGTGCCAGCAGTTTATTACAGATTTATGGCTACACCTTC. This encodes CASSLLQIYGYTF.

This clonotype has ten or more counts. V gene TRBV7-9 combines with J gene TRBJ2-1; 13 positions match TRBD2. There are 16 residues in the CDR3. V shed 5 bases, J shed 9 bases, and the junction held 10 bases outside the gene matches. Germline assignment: CDR1 SEHNR and CDR2 FQNEAQ (reference sequence). This CDR3 is CASSPTGTSGNGEQFF. CDR3 sequence (DNA): TGTGCCAGCAGCCCGACCGGGACTAGCGGGAACGGTGAGCAGTTCTTC.

In this sample, this clonotype turned up many times. The chain recombines TRBV20-1 with TRBJ2-7, with D possibly matching TRBD1 (6 bases). Between the trimmed V and J ends, which lost 7 bases and 0 bases, there was a span of 10 bases. Germline loops: CDR1 DFQATT, CDR2 SNEGSKA (reference sequence). This CDR3 has 12 amino acids. CDR3 DNA: TGCAGTGTGGACAGAACCTCCTACGAGCAGTACTTC. The encoded protein is CSVDRTSYEQYF.

This clonotype has ten or more counts. The chain is built from TRBV5-1 and TRBJ1-5; no clear D. The CDR3 is made up of 14 amino acids. Germline CDR1 is SGHRS and CDR2 is YFSETQ. The germline V and J ends were trimmed by 0 bases and 2 bases, with 6 bases remaining between them. Here the CDR3 DNA reads TGCGCCAGCAGCTTGGAGGGTCGCAATCAGCCCCAGCATTTT. It yields the protein CASSLEGRNQPQHF.

Only a few counts were recorded for this clonotype. This chain links TRBV25-1 with TRBJ2-3; D is ambiguous. The V end lost 5 bases, the J end lost 4 bases, and 7 bases lay between the germline ends. This CDR3 region has 12 residues. CDR1 MGHDK and CDR2 SYGVNS come from the germline V gene. Here the CDR3 DNA reads TGTGCCAGCAGTATAGGAGCAGATACGCAGTATTTT. It translates to CASSIGADTQYF.

This sequence joins TRBV7-9 and TRBJ1-2, with a tentative D call TRBD1 (5 bases). Germline CDR1 SEHNR, CDR2 FQNEAQ (reference sequence). The CDR3 is made up of 14 amino acids. Trimming left V 5 bases short and J 5 bases short, with 15 bases between. The CDR3 here is CASSPGAGLYGYTF. CDR3 coding DNA: TGTGCCAGCAGCCCCGGGGCGGGGCTATATGGCTACACCTTC.

This clonotype was recorded at least ten times. The rearrangement links TRBV28 to TRBJ2-1, with TRBD2 identical over 13 bases. Germline V gene sequence: CDR1 MDHEN, CDR2 SYDVKM. Unmatched junction bases numbered 10, after V lost 6 bases and J lost 8 bases. The CDR3 length is 16 residues. CDR3 bases: TGTGCCAGCAGCTTCAGGACTAGCGGGAGAGTCTATGAGCAGTTCTTC. Amino acids: CASSFRTSGRVYEQFF.

This clonotype was counted ten times or more. The rearrangement uses TRBV28 and TRBJ1-5; D might be TRBD1 (5 bases). Germline V gene sequence: CDR1 MDHEN, CDR2 SYDVKM. The V and J ends lost 7 bases and 5 bases respectively, with 15 bases between them. This CDR3 is built from 14 residues. The CDR3 protein is CASTGVGVYQPQHF. The CDR3 DNA is TGTGCCAGCACCGGGGTGGGGGTATATCAGCCCCAGCATTTT.

This clonotype has at least ten counts. The chain employs TRBV7-2 and TRBJ2-1, with TRBD1 matching 8 bases. V was clipped by 4 bases and J by 7 bases; unmatched bases: 12. CDR1 SGHTA and CDR2 FQGNSA come from the germline V gene. There are 16 residues in the CDR3. CDR3 protein: CASSSASRTGRNEQFF. The CDR3 nucleotides are TGTGCCAGCAGCTCAGCCTCGAGGACAGGGAGAAATGAGCAGTTCTTC.

V is TRBV4-3 and J is TRBJ1-5; 7 nucleotides line up with TRBD1. Germline CDR1 and CDR2: LGHNA and YSLEER. This CDR3 comprises 16 residues. V lost 4 bases to trimming and J lost 5 bases; unmatched junction nucleotides: 11. CDR3 DNA sequence: TGCGCCAGCAGCCCACGTTATATCGGGACAGATCAGCCCCAGCATTTT. Amino acid sequence: CASSPRYIGTDQPQHF.

The gene calls are TRBV5-8 and TRBJ2-7; D call uncertain. Germline CDR1 reads SGHTS; CDR2 reads YDEGEE. The CDR3 is 14 residues long. Trimming took off 4 bases at V and 4 bases at J, with 15 bases between the two ends. CDR3 loop: CASSDGIDQYEQYF. The CDR3 bases are TGTGCCAGCAGCGATGGGATCGATCAATACGAGCAGTACTTC.

This chain links TRBV19 with TRBJ2-1; 8 nucleotides match TRBD2. Germline CDR1 is LNHDA and CDR2 is SQIVND (reference sequence). The CDR3 sequence is 13 residues long. V shed 5 bases, J shed 9 bases, and the junction held 6 bases outside the gene matches. The CDR3 here is CASSLPGGREQFF. The CDR3 bases are TGTGCCAGTAGTCTCCCGGGGGGGCGTGAGCAGTTCTTC. Together with reference TRBV19 and TRBJ2-1, the CDR3 gives the full variable domain: DGGITQSPKYLFRKEGQNVTLSCEQNLNHDAMYWYRQDPGQGLRLIYYSQIVNDFQKGDIAEGYSVSREKKESFPLTVTSAQKNPTAFYLCASSLPGGREQFFGPGTRLTVL.

This clonotype has a count of ten or more. V is TRBV28 and J is TRBJ2-2; TRBD1 aligns across 12 bases. Per germline, CDR1 MDHEN and CDR2 SYDVKM. There are 15 residues in the CDR3. Trimming at V came to 8 bases and at J to 6 bases, leaving 7 bases not matched to a gene. In DNA form, the CDR3 reads TGTGCCAGCCGTCCGGGACAGGGGGCGGCCGGGGAGCTGTTTTTT. Amino acid sequence: CASRPGQGAAGELFF. Together with reference TRBV28 and TRBJ2-2, the CDR3 gives the full variable domain: DVKVTQSSRYLVKRTGEKVFLECVQDMDHENMFWYRQDPGLGLRLIYFSYDVKMKEKGDIPEGYSVSREKKERFSLILESASTNQTSMYLCASRPGQGAAGELFFGEGSRLTVL.

This rearrangement joins TRBV6-1 to TRBJ1-6, with TRBD1 matching over 8 bases. This CDR3 has 15 amino acids. With V trimmed by 5 bases and J by 8 bases, 8 bases remained unmatched. Germline CDR1 is MNHNS and CDR2 is SASEGT. CDR3 DNA sequence: TGTGCCAGCAGTCCAACCGGGACAGGATATTCACCCCTCCACTTT. This translates into CASSPTGTGYSPLHF.

The gene calls are TRBV5-1 and TRBJ2-1; TRBD2 aligns across 8 bases. This CDR3 contains 16 residues. Germline values: CDR1 SGHRS, CDR2 YFSETQ. The V and J ends lost 2 bases and 8 bases, in that order; junction bases with no gene match: 12. The CDR3 loop is CASSFDGGVILHEQFF. The DNA of the CDR3 is TGCGCCAGCAGCTTTGACGGGGGGGTAATTCTCCATGAGCAGTTCTTC.

This chain links TRBV6-1 with TRBJ2-5; D gene unclear. Germline V gene sequence: CDR1 MNHNS, CDR2 SASEGT. This CDR3 is 15 amino acids long. Trimming pared 1 base from V and 2 bases from J, leaving 11 bases between. In nucleotides, the CDR3 is TGTGCCAGCAGTGAAGTAGTCCTGGGGCAAGAGACCCAGTACTTC. Residues: CASSEVVLGQETQYF.

V usage is TRBV11-2 and J usage is TRBJ2-1, with TRBD1 identical over 9 bases. V was pared by 5 bases and J by 7 bases, with 3 bases of the junction left unmatched. The CDR3 totals 13 residues. CDR1 and CDR2 (germline): SGHAT, FQNNGV. The CDR3 region is CASSGTGYNEQFF. Here the CDR3 DNA reads TGTGCCAGCAGCGGGACAGGGTATAATGAGCAGTTCTTC.

This chain connects TRBV7-9 to TRBJ1-6, with unresolved D. This CDR3 has 12 residues. Looked up from germline, CDR1 is SEHNR and CDR2 is FQNEAQ (reference sequence). V shed 7 bases and J shed 13 bases, with 14 bases lying between them. The DNA for the CDR3 is TGTGCCAGCACCTTCCGGAGGACCCCCCTCCACTTT. It translates to CASTFRRTPLHF.

The rearrangement joins TRBV7-2 to TRBJ2-4; no clear D gene. Trimming left V 5 bases short and J 7 bases short, with 12 bases between. Germline lookup yields CDR1 SGHTA and CDR2 FQGNSA. This CDR3 is 13 amino acids long. CDR3 bases: TGTGCCAGCAGCGTCCAGAGACCGAACATTCAGTACTTC. Translation: CASSVQRPNIQYF.

This clonotype was seen only once. The gene calls are TRBV5-1 and TRBJ2-5, with a tentative D call TRBD1 (6 bases). Looked up from germline, CDR1 is SGHRS and CDR2 is YFSETQ. Trimming pared 7 bases from V and 5 bases from J, leaving 15 bases between. This CDR3 is 13 amino acids long. CDR3 sequence (DNA): TGCGCCAGCGACCCCGGGACACAGGAGACCCAGTACTTC. Amino acids: CASDPGTQETQYF.

This clonotype has a count of ten or more. The chain employs TRBV7-2 and TRBJ2-5, with 10 bases matching TRBD2. This CDR3 region has 14 residues. The V segment lost 4 bases and the J segment 4 bases; nucleotides outside the gene matches: 3. Germline V lookup: CDR1 SGHTA, CDR2 FQGNSA. As DNA, the CDR3 is TGTGCCAGCAGCTCATCTAGCGGGGGAGAGACCCAGTACTTC. Encoded protein: CASSSSSGGETQYF.

This clonotype was observed a handful of times. The chain carries TRBV9 and TRBJ2-6; possibly TRBD1 for D (5 bases). CDR1 and CDR2 (germline): SGDLS, YYNGEE. The V and J ends lost 0 bases and 1 base respectively, with 8 bases between them. The CDR3 runs 16 residues. The CDR3 loop reads CASSVAGQSGANVLTF. In DNA form, the CDR3 reads TGTGCCAGCAGCGTAGCAGGGCAGTCTGGGGCCAACGTCCTGACTTTC. The whole variable domain, remainder taken from reference TRBV9 and TRBJ2-6, is DSGVTQTPKHLITATGQRVTLRCSPRSGDLSVYWYQQSLDQGLQFLIQYYNGEERAKGNILERFSAQQFPDLHSELNLSSLELGDSALYFCASSVAGQSGANVLTFGAGSRLTVL.

This clonotype appeared a few times. J is TRBJ2-3 and V is TRBV20-1; no reliable D call. V lost 4 bases and J 4 bases, leaving 18 bases between the germline ends. The CDR3 is 15 residues long. The V gene's germline CDR1 is DFQATT and CDR2 SNEGSKA (reference sequence). The chain's CDR3 is CSATIRDTLSDTQYF. The CDR3 DNA follows: TGCAGTGCTACGATCCGTGACACACTCTCAGATACGCAGTATTTT.

The chain employs TRBV20-1 and TRBJ2-7; D tentatively reads TRBD1 or TRBD2 (6 bases each). V was clipped by 7 bases and J by 2 bases, with 18 bases between them. This CDR3 spans 14 amino acids. Germline values: CDR1 DFQATT, CDR2 SNEGSKA (reference sequence). CDR3 DNA: TGCAGTGTTCAGCCGGGGGCGGAGGCCTACGAGCAGTACTTC. This translates into CSVQPGAEAYEQYF.